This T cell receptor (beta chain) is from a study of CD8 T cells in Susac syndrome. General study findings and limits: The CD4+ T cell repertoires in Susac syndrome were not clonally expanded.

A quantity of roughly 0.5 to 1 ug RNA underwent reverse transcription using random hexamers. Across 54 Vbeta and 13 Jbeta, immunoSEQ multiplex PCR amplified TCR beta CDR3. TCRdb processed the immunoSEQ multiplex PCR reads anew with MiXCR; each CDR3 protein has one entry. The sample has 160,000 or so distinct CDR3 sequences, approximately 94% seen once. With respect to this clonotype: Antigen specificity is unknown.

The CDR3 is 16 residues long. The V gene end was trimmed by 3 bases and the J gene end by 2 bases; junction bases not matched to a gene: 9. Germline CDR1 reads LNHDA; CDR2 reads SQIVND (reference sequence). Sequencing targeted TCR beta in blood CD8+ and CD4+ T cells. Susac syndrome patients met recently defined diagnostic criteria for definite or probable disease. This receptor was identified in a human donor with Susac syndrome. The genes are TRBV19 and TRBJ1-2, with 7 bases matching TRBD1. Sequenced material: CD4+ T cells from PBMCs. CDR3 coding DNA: TGTGCCAGTAGTATGAGGGTAGGGGGCCTCAACTATGGCTACACCTTC. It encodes CASSMRVGGLNYGYTF.